These 3 T cell receptor beta chains were all obtained from the same sample, sequenced in a study of cytomegalovirus exposure and HLA in healthy donors. It was with 60 Vbeta and 13 Jbeta primers that the PCR ran. Assay used: immunoSEQ multiplex PCR; TCRdb lists only in-frame clones, some missing. Of 130,000 or so clones detected, approximately 87% appear once; the ten largest clones hold approximately 4.7%. Sequences were obtained from PBMCs. These receptors came from a woman in her thirties in good health and CMV-seronegative.

The chain carries TRBV7-9 and TRBJ1-1; a possible D gene is TRBD1 (6 bases). Germline values: CDR1 SEHNR, CDR2 FQNEAQ (reference sequence). CDR3 length: 17 residues. V lost 6 bases and J 1 base, leaving 21 bases between the germline ends. The CDR3, as DNA: TGTGCCAGCAGGCCATCCGCAGGGGCCAGGGGGAACACTGAAGCTTTCTTT. It codes for CASRPSAGARGNTEAFF.

V usage is TRBV6-7 and J usage is TRBJ2-2; a possible D gene is TRBD2 (6 bases). TRBV6-7 is placed among ORFs of uncertain function. V was shortened by 3 bases and J by 1 base, with 12 bases between the two germline ends. The CDR3 loop spans 16 amino acids. For the CDR3, the DNA is TGTGCCAGCAGTTATGGCGAGGGAGGGAACACCGGGGAGCTGTTTTTT. Its translation: CASSYGEGGNTGELFF.

The chain is built from TRBV19 and TRBJ1-5; 8 nucleotides line up with TRBD1. The CDR3 extends over 14 amino acids. The V segment lost 5 bases and the J segment 6 bases; nucleotides outside the gene matches: 6. The germline V gene encodes CDR1 LNHDA and CDR2 SQIVND (reference sequence). The CDR3 DNA reads TGTGCCAGTAGTGTCGACAGGGGACGTCAGCCCCAGCATTTT. Residues: CASSVDRGRQPQHF.